This T cell receptor beta chain was sequenced for a study of shared clonotypes between healthy human individuals. Trimming took off 6 bases at V and 4 bases at J, with 15 bases between the two ends. Germline V lookup: CDR1 SQVTM, CDR2 ANQGSEA. The length of the CDR3 is 13 residues. Every subset had its genomic DNA shared out evenly among several immunoSEQ plates. Assay used: immunoSEQ multiplex PCR; TCRdb lists only in-frame clones, some missing. The data show 2 million to 2.5 million clones, with just under 95% seen just once and roughly 0.34% held by the top ten. The donor population consisted of healthy HIV-negative adults with no recent acute infections or vaccinations. This clone showed up just a few times.

The sequenced material came from naive CD4+ T cells from PBMCs. Subset defined: CD45RA+ positively selected. The chain recombines TRBV29-1 with TRBJ1-1, with D possibly being TRBD1 (5 bases). The clonotype originates from a man younger than 30 in good health. Some clones in this sample may be carry-over from other donors' samples. The CDR3 reads CSVARQFTTEAFF. CDR3 DNA: TGCAGCGTGGCTAGACAGTTTACCACTGAAGCTTTCTTT.